This paragraph covers one T cell receptor beta chain sequence. The target antigen is unknown. V was trimmed by 5 bases and J by 5 bases, leaving 17 bases between them. The CDR3 runs 15 residues. Germline-derived CDR1 and CDR2 are SGHTA and FQGTGA. The sample originates from a study of T cells after yellow fever vaccination. Overall study results and limits: The bulk population could contribute abundant contaminating clonotypes to FACS-sorted repertoires. The booster response re-showed most primary clones: approximately 95% CD4, 88% CD8. The secondary response peaked faster, at day 5 versus 15, but was weaker.

One entry per CDR3 protein, called by TCRdb with MiXCR from the 5' RACE reads. The sample lists under 700,000 distinct CDR3 sequences, about a sixth occurring once. The V gene is TRBV7-3, the J gene TRBJ2-3; D assignment may be TRBD1 or TRBD2 (5 bases each). The receptor's source is a man younger than 30 who received the YFV17D yellow fever vaccine. This specimen consisted of PBMCs, obtained 4 to 5 days after the first yellow fever vaccination. The CDR3 here is CASSLGTGNGDTQYF. DNA of the CDR3: TGTGCCAGCAGCCTAGGGACGGGGAATGGAGATACGCAGTATTTT.